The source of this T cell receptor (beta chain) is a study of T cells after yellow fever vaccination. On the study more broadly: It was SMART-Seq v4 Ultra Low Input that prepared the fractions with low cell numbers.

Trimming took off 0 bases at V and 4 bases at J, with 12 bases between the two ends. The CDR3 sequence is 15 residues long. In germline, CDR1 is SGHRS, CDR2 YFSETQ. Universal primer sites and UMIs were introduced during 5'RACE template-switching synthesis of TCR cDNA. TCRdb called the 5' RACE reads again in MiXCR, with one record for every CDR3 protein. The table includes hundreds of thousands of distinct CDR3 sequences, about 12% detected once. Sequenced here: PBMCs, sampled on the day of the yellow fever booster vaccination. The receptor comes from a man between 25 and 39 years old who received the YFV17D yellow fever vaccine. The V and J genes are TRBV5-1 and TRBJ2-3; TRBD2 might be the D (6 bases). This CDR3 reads CASSLVPGAPDTQYF. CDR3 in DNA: TGCGCCAGCAGCTTGGTTCCGGGAGCTCCAGATACGCAGTATTTT.